Below, one T cell receptor beta chain is given with its context. Its target is unknown. The assay was immunoSEQ multiplex PCR, and TCRdb's table has in-frame clones only and misses some. The data hold roughly 80,000 clones, with 83% observed a single time. Germline V gives CDR1 MRHNA, CDR2 SNTAGT. The CDR3 is made up of 15 amino acids. The V end lost 0 bases, the J end lost 3 bases, and 11 bases lay between the germline ends. This sample was taken from a study of T cell clones after liver transplantation. Study information: Three of the eight recipients were HCV-positive; the rest had non-autoimmune, non-viral transplant indications. Without induction therapy, subjects received standard immunosuppression until 12-24 months post-transplant.

Study results and limitations: Post-transplant time points were not standardized, so conclusions are preliminary. Post-transplant, graft-donor-reactive CD4 TCRbeta sequences in blood dropped significantly in most of the 8 subjects.

The chain couples TRBV6-4 to TRBJ1-2; D is ambiguous. The source is a human patient who received a liver transplant. Some T cells may possibly be graft donor cells. The input for sequencing was CD4+ T cells from blood, taken at the 22-month timepoint. The CDR3, as DNA: TGTGCCAGCAGTGACTCGAAAGGAGGAGACTATGGCTACACCTTC. Its protein product is CASSDSKGGDYGYTF.